What follows is one T cell receptor beta chain and its context. The CDR3 has 15 residues. V was trimmed by 6 bases and J by 1 base, leaving 13 bases between them. The V gene's germline CDR1 is SEHNR and CDR2 FQNEAQ (reference sequence). This sample is part of a study of T cells in localized non-small cell lung cancer. Measured with immunoSEQ multiplex PCR; TCRdb has only the in-frame clones, and not every one. The sample holds some 71,000 clones, just under 85% seen once. The receptor's source is a female donor at least 60 years old with stage I lung adenocarcinoma. The material sequenced was peripheral blood, taken before any cancer treatment. The chain combines TRBV7-9 with TRBJ1-3; weak D call: TRBD1 (6 bases). CDR3 sequence reads: CASRLQGGSGNTIYF. The CDR3 nucleotides read TGTGCCAGCAGACTACAGGGAGGTTCTGGAAACACCATATATTTT.